These T cell receptor beta chains were read from a single sample in a study of T cell responses to AZD1222 COVID-19 vaccine. Assay used: immunoSEQ multiplex PCR; TCRdb lists only in-frame clones, some missing. Of 140,000 to 150,000 clones listed, roughly 89% are singletons. Specimen: peripheral blood, collected 28 days after the second dose of the MenACWY control vaccine. The origin of the receptors is an adult who received the MenACWY meningococcal vaccine as a control. Each CDR3 is given with its conserved first and last residue. A D gene is named only where the DNA matches it firmly. Clone sizes are given selectively: once, few, many, or a class where the clone is expanded.

d_call: -; v_call: TRBV21-1; clone_size: once; j_call: TRBJ2-1; cdr3_nt: TGTGCCAGCTATACAACCGGGATTAGACTTTACAATGAGCAGTTCTTC; cdr3_aa: CASYTTGIRLYNEQFF
d_call: -; v_call: TRBV7-2; clone_size: -; j_call: TRBJ2-1; cdr3_nt: TGTGCCAGCAGCTCGCAAGGCAGGGGCAGTGAGCAGTTCTTC; cdr3_aa: CASSSQGRGSEQFF
d_call: -; v_call: TRBV15; clone_size: -; j_call: TRBJ1-1; cdr3_nt: TGTGCCACCAGCAGAGACACAGGGTTGAACACTGAAGCTTTCTTT; cdr3_aa: CATSRDTGLNTEAFF
d_call: -; v_call: TRBV6-2/TRBV6-3; clone_size: -; j_call: TRBJ2-1; cdr3_nt: TGTGCCAGCAGTTACTCGATAGGACAGAAAAGAGGGATTGCTCCAAAGCAGTTCTTC; cdr3_aa: CASSYSIGQKRGIAPKQFF
d_call: TRBD1; v_call: TRBV5-6; clone_size: -; j_call: TRBJ2-3; cdr3_nt: TGTGCCAGCAGCTTGAGGCTAGGGGGCGGCGTGCCAGATACGCAGTATTTT; cdr3_aa: CASSLRLGGGVPDTQYF
d_call: TRBD2; v_call: TRBV7-8; clone_size: -; j_call: TRBJ2-1; cdr3_nt: TGTGCCAGCAGCCCCGGGACTAGCAATTACAATGAGCAGTTCTTC; cdr3_aa: CASSPGTSNYNEQFF
d_call: -; v_call: TRBV18; clone_size: -; j_call: TRBJ2-1; cdr3_nt: TGTGCCAGCTCACCTCCCGGGGACGGATACAATGAGCAGTTCTTC; cdr3_aa: CASSPPGDGYNEQFF
d_call: TRBD1; v_call: TRBV28; clone_size: once; j_call: TRBJ1-5; cdr3_nt: TGTGCCAGCAGTCCGGGACAGGGGGCCTCTCAGCCCCAGCATTTT; cdr3_aa: CASSPGQGASQPQHF
d_call: -; v_call: TRBV7-2; clone_size: -; j_call: TRBJ1-5; cdr3_nt: TGTGCCAGCAGCTTACCAGGGAAGATCAATCAGCCCCAGCATTTT; cdr3_aa: CASSLPGKINQPQHF
d_call: -; v_call: TRBV3-1/TRBV3-2; clone_size: -; j_call: TRBJ1-3; cdr3_nt: TGTGCCAGCAGCCAAGGGCCCGCGGGGGCAGGAAACACCATATATTTT; cdr3_aa: CASSQGPAGAGNTIYF
d_call: TRBD2; v_call: TRBV28; clone_size: once; j_call: TRBJ2-5; cdr3_nt: TGTGCCAGCAGTTTAGGGGCGGGGGGCGGTGAGACCCAGTACTTC; cdr3_aa: CASSLGAGGGETQYF
d_call: -; v_call: TRBV27; clone_size: -; j_call: TRBJ2-7; cdr3_nt: TGTGCCAGCAGCCAAATCGCGGGGCCGTACGAGCAGTACTTC; cdr3_aa: CASSQIAGPYEQYF
d_call: -; v_call: TRBV27; clone_size: medium-sized; j_call: TRBJ2-2; cdr3_nt: TGTGCCAGCAGTCGAGACGGACTGAACACCGGGGAGCTGTTTTTT; cdr3_aa: CASSRDGLNTGELFF
d_call: -; v_call: TRBV14; clone_size: -; j_call: TRBJ2-1; cdr3_nt: TGTGCCAGCAGCTACCGGGACGGATACAATGAGCAGTTCTTC; cdr3_aa: CASSYRDGYNEQFF
d_call: -; v_call: TRBV19; clone_size: -; j_call: TRBJ2-5; cdr3_nt: TGTGCCAGTAGTATAGGGGCAGTACAAGAGACCCAGTACTTC; cdr3_aa: CASSIGAVQETQYF
d_call: -; v_call: TRBV5-1; clone_size: -; j_call: TRBJ2-3; cdr3_nt: TGCGCCAGCAGCTTGGACCCCGGGACTGCAGATACGCAGTATTTT; cdr3_aa: CASSLDPGTADTQYF
d_call: -; v_call: TRBV2; clone_size: -; j_call: TRBJ1-2; cdr3_nt: TGTGCCAGCAGTGAAGGGGGCCGTTTGTCCCTCGGTGGCTACACCTTC; cdr3_aa: CASSEGGRLSLGGYTF
d_call: TRBD1; v_call: TRBV6-2/TRBV6-3; clone_size: -; j_call: TRBJ1-5; cdr3_nt: TGTGCCAGCAGTACCACGACAGGGTATAGCAATCAGCCCCAGCATTTT; cdr3_aa: CASSTTTGYSNQPQHF
d_call: -; v_call: TRBV11-3; clone_size: -; j_call: TRBJ2-5; cdr3_nt: TGTGCCAGCAGCATCGGACAATCGGGGACCCAGTACTTC; cdr3_aa: CASSIGQSGTQYF
d_call: TRBD1; v_call: TRBV7-2; clone_size: -; j_call: TRBJ2-7; cdr3_nt: TGTGCCAGCCGAGAAGGACAGGGGGCCTACGAGCAGTACTTC; cdr3_aa: CASREGQGAYEQYF
d_call: -; v_call: TRBV28; clone_size: -; j_call: TRBJ2-4; cdr3_nt: TGTGCCAGCAAATCCGGAGGTATCCGGCCCCAGTACTTC; cdr3_aa: CASKSGGIRPQYF
d_call: -; v_call: TRBV12-3/TRBV12-4; clone_size: -; j_call: TRBJ1-1; cdr3_nt: TGTGCCAGCAGTTCACAGGGAAAAACTGAAGCTTTCTTT; cdr3_aa: CASSSQGKTEAFF
d_call: -; v_call: TRBV10-2; clone_size: -; j_call: TRBJ1-4; cdr3_nt: TGCGCCAGCAGTGAGGGGGAAAAACTGTTTTTT; cdr3_aa: CASSEGEKLFF
d_call: -; v_call: TRBV21-1; clone_size: -; j_call: TRBJ2-4; cdr3_nt: TGTGCCAGCAGCAAAGGGGGAGGACAGGGGGGGACTTTATCCAAAAACATTCAGTACTTC; cdr3_aa: CASSKGGGQGGTLSKNIQYF
d_call: -; v_call: TRBV28; clone_size: once; j_call: TRBJ1-1; cdr3_nt: TGTGCCACCTTAGCCCCAGGGGATGCTTTCTTT; cdr3_aa: CATLAPGDAFF
d_call: -; v_call: TRBV18; clone_size: -; j_call: TRBJ2-5; cdr3_nt: TGTGCCAGCTCACCACCGATTGAAGTTCAAGAGACCCAGTACTTC; cdr3_aa: CASSPPIEVQETQYF
d_call: -; v_call: TRBV7-3; clone_size: -; j_call: TRBJ2-2; cdr3_nt: TGTGCCAGCAGTGTGACAGTGAACACCGGGGAGCTGTTTTTT; cdr3_aa: CASSVTVNTGELFF
d_call: -; v_call: TRBV6-1; clone_size: -; j_call: TRBJ2-4; cdr3_nt: TGTGCCAGCAGTGAGGGGCAGGGTGGGAACATTCAGTACTTC; cdr3_aa: CASSEGQGGNIQYF
d_call: -; v_call: TRBV9; clone_size: -; j_call: TRBJ1-2; cdr3_nt: TGTGCCAGCAGCGTAGAAGGCAGGGCCTATGGCTACACCTTC; cdr3_aa: CASSVEGRAYGYTF
d_call: -; v_call: TRBV7-3; clone_size: -; j_call: TRBJ1-1; cdr3_nt: TGTGCCAGCAGCTTAACGTTCGGGGCTGAAGCTTTCTTT; cdr3_aa: CASSLTFGAEAFF
d_call: TRBD1; v_call: TRBV28; clone_size: -; j_call: TRBJ1-2; cdr3_nt: TGTGCCAGCAGCCGGACAGGGGGAGGATATGGCTACACCTTC; cdr3_aa: CASSRTGGGYGYTF
d_call: -; v_call: TRBV5-1; clone_size: -; j_call: TRBJ2-3; cdr3_nt: TGCGCCAGCAGCTTAGGCGGGCGCAGCACAGATACGCAGTATTTT; cdr3_aa: CASSLGGRSTDTQYF
d_call: -; v_call: TRBV27; clone_size: -; j_call: TRBJ2-6; cdr3_nt: TGTGCCAGCAGTTTATCGTCTGGGGCCAACGTCCTGACTTTC; cdr3_aa: CASSLSSGANVLTF
d_call: -; v_call: TRBV18; clone_size: few; j_call: TRBJ2-5; cdr3_nt: TGTGCCAGCTCACCAGGGAGAGAGACCCAGTACTTC; cdr3_aa: CASSPGRETQYF
d_call: -; v_call: TRBV7-9; clone_size: -; j_call: TRBJ2-5; cdr3_nt: TGTGCCAGCGGACGACAGGGAGGTGAGACCCAGTACTTC; cdr3_aa: CASGRQGGETQYF
d_call: TRBD1; v_call: TRBV15; clone_size: -; j_call: TRBJ1-1; cdr3_nt: TGTGCCACCAGCAGGGAGGGTACGGACAGGATCCTGAACACTGAAGCTTTCTTT; cdr3_aa: CATSREGTDRILNTEAFF
d_call: TRBD1; v_call: TRBV11-1; clone_size: -; j_call: TRBJ2-2; cdr3_nt: TGTGCCAGCAGCTTACAGGGGGCCGGGGAGCTGTTTTTT; cdr3_aa: CASSLQGAGELFF
d_call: -; v_call: TRBV27; clone_size: -; j_call: TRBJ2-1; cdr3_nt: TGTGCCAGCAGTTTATATGACTCCAAATACAATGAGCAGTTCTTC; cdr3_aa: CASSLYDSKYNEQFF
d_call: -; v_call: TRBV27; clone_size: few; j_call: TRBJ2-2; cdr3_nt: TGTGCCAGCAGTATTCCGGGCGGGGAGCTGTTTTTT; cdr3_aa: CASSIPGGELFF
d_call: -; v_call: TRBV5-1; clone_size: -; j_call: TRBJ2-3; cdr3_nt: TGCGCCAGCAGCTTAAGGGGGACCGACAGATACACAGATACGCAGTATTTT; cdr3_aa: CASSLRGTDRYTDTQYF
d_call: -; v_call: TRBV9; clone_size: once; j_call: TRBJ1-2; cdr3_nt: TGTGCCAGCAGCGTAGAGTCATTCGGGGGCCTATATGGCTACACCTTC; cdr3_aa: CASSVESFGGLYGYTF
d_call: -; v_call: TRBV6-1; clone_size: -; j_call: TRBJ2-7; cdr3_nt: TGTGCCAGCAGTGAAGCCAAGCGCTCCTTAGGGGACGAGCAGTACTTC; cdr3_aa: CASSEAKRSLGDEQYF
d_call: TRBD2; v_call: TRBV28; clone_size: -; j_call: TRBJ2-5; cdr3_nt: TGTGCCAGCATTAGCGGGCCGTACCAAGAGACCCAGTACTTC; cdr3_aa: CASISGPYQETQYF
d_call: -; v_call: TRBV10-3; clone_size: -; j_call: TRBJ1-5; cdr3_nt: TGTGCCATCAGCGGGGAGGGGATGGGTCAGCCCCAGCATTTT; cdr3_aa: CAISGEGMGQPQHF
d_call: -; v_call: TRBV19; clone_size: -; j_call: TRBJ1-2; cdr3_nt: TGTGCCAGTAGTATCCCCAGGGTGGGCGGCTACACCTTC; cdr3_aa: CASSIPRVGGYTF
d_call: -; v_call: TRBV3-1/TRBV3-2; clone_size: -; j_call: TRBJ2-1; cdr3_nt: TGTGCCAGCAGCTCACTTACAAGCTCCTACAATGAGCAGTTCTTC; cdr3_aa: CASSSLTSSYNEQFF
d_call: -; v_call: TRBV29-1; clone_size: -; j_call: TRBJ2-1; cdr3_nt: TGCAGCGTGGTCCTCACAGGCCTGAGCTCCTACAATGAGCAGTTCTTC; cdr3_aa: CSVVLTGLSSYNEQFF
d_call: TRBD1; v_call: TRBV27; clone_size: -; j_call: TRBJ2-3; cdr3_nt: TGTGCCACCACGACAGGGACAGGGAACACAGATACGCAGTATTTT; cdr3_aa: CATTTGTGNTDTQYF
d_call: -; v_call: TRBV5-6; clone_size: once; j_call: TRBJ2-1; cdr3_nt: TGTGCCAGCAGCTCCGCCCGGGAGGGGGCCTCCTACAATGAGCAGTTCTTC; cdr3_aa: CASSSAREGASYNEQFF